These 21 T cell receptor beta chains were all obtained from the same sample, sequenced in a study of vaccination effects on CD4 cells after COVID-19. Some clones are missing from TCRdb's copy, which holds only in-frame ones; the method was immunoSEQ multiplex PCR. The data show 70,000 or so clones, roughly 79% seen once. These receptors have no identified antigens. Ahead of sequencing, the ViraFEST assay grew antigen-specific CD4+ T cells using viral peptide pools. Scientists isolated CD4+ T cells after a roughly ten-day culture period ended. People in the vaccine group had not been infected with SARS-CoV-2 before, and their nucleocapsid antibodies were negative. The source material was CD4+ T cells from PBMCs cultured with SARS-CoV-2 spike peptides, sampled before COVID-19 vaccination. Receptors were obtained from a human donor who received a COVID-19 vaccine.

The J gene is TRBJ2-7, the V gene TRBV6-6; 8 bases are shared with TRBD2. The CDR3 covers 16 residues. The ends lost 0 bases at V and 6 bases at J; junction bases unmatched: 10. The germline V gene has CDR1 MNHNY and CDR2 SVGAGI (reference sequence). The CDR3 region is CASSYSGGAEGGEQYV. The CDR3 DNA follows: TGTGCCAGCAGTTACTCCGGGGGGGCCGAGGGTGGCGAGCAGTACGTC.

Judged by abundance, this clone is large (0.1 to 1%). This chain connects TRBV5-1 to TRBJ1-1, with TRBD1 matching over 9 bases. From germline, CDR1 is SGHRS and CDR2 YFSETQ. CDR3 size: 14 residues. Trimming took 0 bases from V and 6 from J; bases not matched to a gene: 3. CDR3 coding DNA: TGCGCCAGCAGCTTGGCGGGACAGGGATCTGAAGCTTTCTTT. It is translated as CASSLAGQGSEAFF.

This chain connects TRBV6-6 to TRBJ2-2; D may be TRBD1 (6 bases). The germline V and J ends were trimmed by 6 bases and 6 bases, with 11 bases remaining between them. The CDR3 totals 13 residues. Germline V gene data show CDR1 as MNHNY and CDR2 as SVGAGI (reference sequence). The CDR3 here is CASRSGVPGELFF. The CDR3 DNA is TGTGCCAGCAGGTCAGGGGTCCCCGGGGAGCTGTTTTTT.

The chain couples TRBV9 to TRBJ2-3, with D tentatively TRBD2 (5 bases). Between the trimmed V and J ends, which lost 5 bases and 3 bases, there was a span of 13 bases. CDR3 length equals 14 residues. The germline gives CDR1 SGDLS, CDR2 YYNGEE. CDR3 sequence (DNA): TGTGCCAGCAGTCGACTGGACTTAACAGATACGCAGTATTTT. Protein sequence: CASSRLDLTDTQYF.

The chain uses TRBV3-1 (or the pseudogene TRBV3-2) and TRBJ1-4; 9 nucleotides line up with TRBD1. The CDR3 length is 17 residues. V was pared by 4 bases and J by 7 bases, with 13 bases of the junction left unmatched. Germline CDR1 and CDR2: LGHDT and YNNKEL (reference sequence). The CDR3 loop is CASSLSRDRVGGEKLFF. The CDR3 bases are TGTGCCAGCAGCCTGTCCCGGGACAGGGTTGGTGGTGAAAAACTGTTTTTT.

J is TRBJ2-5 and V is TRBV5-1; TRBD2 might be the D (5 bases). Germline V CDR1 and CDR2: SGHRS, YFSETQ. The ends were cut back, 4 bases at V and 0 bases at J, with 7 bases in the middle. The length of the CDR3 is 13 residues. Here the CDR3 reads CASSPGNQETQYF. Written as DNA, the CDR3 is TGCGCCAGCAGCCCGGGAAACCAAGAGACCCAGTACTTC.

This clone has a single count. The chain combines TRBV30 with TRBJ2-1, with 9 positions matching TRBD2. Germline V gene data show CDR1 as GTSNPN and CDR2 as SVGIG (reference sequence). The junction had 6 bases not matched to a gene; V was cut back by 2 bases and J by 1 base. The CDR3 is 16 residues long. This chain's CDR3 is CAWSRGGGRSYNEQFF. For the CDR3, the DNA is TGTGCCTGGAGTCGCGGGGGGGGCCGGTCCTACAATGAGCAGTTCTTC.

The V gene is TRBV11-3, the J gene TRBJ2-3; 8 bases fit TRBD1. The CDR3 has 17 amino acids. Trimming cost V 0 bases and J 3 bases; bases outside gene matches: 8. The germline gives CDR1 SGHNT, CDR2 YENEEA. CDR3 sequence reads: CASSLDSRGPQTDTQYF. CDR3 in DNA: TGTGCCAGCAGCTTAGATAGCAGGGGGCCCCAAACAGATACGCAGTATTTT.

This clone was counted between two and nine times. The rearrangement joins TRBV5-5 to TRBJ1-2; D uncertain. CDR1 SGHKS and CDR2 YYEKEE come from the germline V gene (reference sequence). The CDR3 totals 15 residues. V lost 2 bases, J lost 0 bases, and 11 bases lay in between. The CDR3 coding sequence is TGTGCCAGCAGCTTCGGCCCTTGGACTAACTATGGCTACACCTTC. This sequence encodes CASSFGPWTNYGYTF.

The V call is TRBV4-3, the J call TRBJ2-6; D uncertain. The ends were cut back, 4 bases at V and 4 bases at J, with 5 bases in the middle. The CDR3 covers 13 residues. The V gene's germline CDR1 is LGHNA and CDR2 YSLEER. This chain's CDR3 is CASSLEGANVLTF. The CDR3 DNA reads TGCGCCAGCAGCCTCGAAGGGGCCAACGTCCTGACTTTC.

J is TRBJ1-4 and V is TRBV18; D may be TRBD1 (6 bases). V was clipped by 6 bases and J by 5 bases, with 13 bases between them. Germline CDR1 reads KGHSH; CDR2 reads LQKENI. This CDR3 region has 14 residues. The CDR3 DNA follows: TGTGCCAGCTCGCAAGGGGGTACAAATGAAAAACTGTTTTTT. Translated: CASSQGGTNEKLFF.

V usage is TRBV5-4 and J usage is TRBJ1-3, with D hard to call. V was cut by 0 bases and J by 0 bases, with 7 bases left in between. This CDR3 spans 15 amino acids. Looked up from germline, CDR1 is SGHNT and CDR2 is YYREEE (reference sequence). The CDR3 reads CASSLGPTSGNTIYF. The CDR3 DNA sequence: TGTGCCAGCAGCTTGGGACCGACCTCTGGAAACACCATATATTTT. Complete variable domain (other parts from reference TRBV5-4 and TRBJ1-3): ETGVTQSPTHLIKTRGQQVTLRCSSQSGHNTVSWYQQALGQGPQFIFQYYREEENGRGNFPPRFSGLQFPNYSSELNVNALELDDSALYLCASSLGPTSGNTIYFGEGSWLTVV.

The V gene is TRBV5-4, the J gene TRBJ1-2; 10 bases fit TRBD1. CDR3 size: 13 residues. Trimming at V came to 3 bases and at J to 8 bases, leaving 4 bases not matched to a gene. The germline V gene encodes CDR1 SGHNT and CDR2 YYREEE (reference sequence). The chain's CDR3 is CASSSTGGKGYTF. CDR3 coding DNA: TGTGCCAGCAGCTCGACAGGGGGCAAGGGCTACACCTTC.

The rearrangement links TRBV4-1 to TRBJ2-1, with 11 nucleotides matching TRBD2. The length of the CDR3 is 22 residues. Unmatched junction bases numbered 22, after V lost 5 bases and J lost 1 base. Germline CDR1 MGHRA, CDR2 YSYEKL. CDR3 in amino acids: CASSSPSGTSGQVHLSYNEQFF. DNA of the CDR3: TGCGCCAGCAGCTCCCCCTCCGGGACTAGCGGCCAGGTCCACCTATCCTACAATGAGCAGTTCTTC.

This chain links TRBV19 with TRBJ1-1, with D hard to call. CDR3 length: 12 amino acids. From germline, CDR1 is LNHDA and CDR2 SQIVND (reference sequence). V lost 7 bases to trimming and J lost 4 bases, with 10 bases between them. DNA for the CDR3: TGTGCCAGTAAACAATGGAGCACTGAAGCTTTCTTT. The encoded protein is CASKQWSTEAFF.

This clone was observed a handful of times. The rearrangement uses TRBV5-8 and TRBJ2-7; D is ambiguous. Trimming cost V 1 base and J 7 bases, with 6 bases left between them. There are 11 residues in the CDR3. Germline values: CDR1 SGHTS, CDR2 YDEGEE. The CDR3 nucleotides read TGTGCCAGCAGCTTGACTTGGGAGCAGTACGTC. The encoded protein is CASSLTWEQYV.

This chain connects TRBV30 to TRBJ2-7; weak D call: TRBD1 (5 bases). Looked up from germline, CDR1 is GTSNPN and CDR2 is SVGIG (reference sequence). The CDR3 has 13 amino acids. V shed 2 bases and J shed 2 bases, with 10 bases lying between them. The DNA for the CDR3 is TGTGCCTGGAGTCGTGACAGCACCTACGAGCAGTACGTC. Its protein product is CAWSRDSTYEQYV.

Remarks on this clone: The junction departs from the called germline gene at one end, perhaps through a read error. CDR3 in DNA: TGCGCCAGCAGCCAAGATACGACAGCCCGCTCTGGATACACCATATATTTT. The encoded protein is CASSQDTTARSGYTIYF. The genes are TRBV4-3 and TRBJ1-3; D perhaps matches TRBD1 (5 bases). CDR1 and CDR2 from the germline V gene are LGHNA and YSLEER. The CDR3 totals 17 residues.

J is TRBJ2-3 and V is TRBV4-3; the match to TRBD2 covers 8 bases. Germline V gene lookup returns CDR1 LGHNA and CDR2 YSLEER. With 0 bases clipped from V and 4 bases from J, the junction kept 12 bases outside the gene matches. The CDR3 length is 18 residues. CDR3: CASSQEPPGGAVSDTQYF. The CDR3 DNA is TGCGCCAGCAGCCAAGAGCCCCCCGGGGGGGCCGTTTCAGATACGCAGTATTTT.

The chain joins TRBV6-4 to TRBJ2-1, with D possibly matching TRBD1 (5 bases). Germline V gives CDR1 MRHNA, CDR2 SNTAGT. This CDR3 contains 14 residues. V gave up 4 bases and J gave up 3 bases, with 10 bases separating them. CDR3 region: CASSASGFYNEQFF. The CDR3 coding sequence is TGTGCCAGCAGTGCATCAGGGTTCTACAATGAGCAGTTCTTC.

The V gene is TRBV2, the J gene TRBJ1-2; D might be TRBD1 (5 bases). V lost 3 bases to trimming and J lost 7 bases, with 12 bases between them. Germline values: CDR1 SNHLY, CDR2 FYNNEI. The length of the CDR3 is 13 residues. The CDR3 region is CASSDHRPRGYTF. The CDR3 DNA follows: TGTGCCAGCAGTGACCACAGGCCCCGTGGCTACACCTTC.